This TCR beta chain came from a study of breast tumors, draining lymph nodes, adjacent tissues. Points from the study as a whole: Tumor repertoires ranked between lymph nodes and nontumor tissue in diversity, with V and J gene preferences.

Trimming cost V 6 bases and J 4 bases, with 17 bases left between them. CDR1 and CDR2 from the germline V gene are DFQATT and SNEGSKA (reference sequence). The CDR3 consists of 14 residues. In regard to this clonotype: Its target is not known.

One entry per CDR3 protein results from TCRdb running MiXCR on the multiplex PCR reads. The sample has about 31,000 distinct CDR3 sequences, under 80% seen once. This receptor was identified in a female donor with breast cancer. Some clones in this sample may be carry-over from other donors' samples. Sequencing was done on a sample of breast tumor tissue. The chain recombines TRBV20-1 with TRBJ2-3; D is possibly TRBD2 (6 bases). Written as DNA, the CDR3 is TGCAGTGCAGGCGGGGATCCTATCTCAGATACGCAGTATTTT. It is translated as CSAGGDPISDTQYF.